This T cell receptor (beta chain) comes out of a study of cytotoxic CD8 clonotypes in ibrutinib-treated CLL. Comment on this clone: Its antigen is still unknown.

Study-wide points: Clonality, elevated at ibrutinib response, dropped back toward baseline at progression. Relative to age-matched healthy donors, clonality at baseline was higher, and it tracked circulating CD8+ T-cell counts.

Measured with immunoSEQ multiplex PCR; TCRdb has only the in-frame clones, and not every one. This sample has around 140,000 clones; approximately 83% occur once, and the top ten carry about 2.1%. The V end lost 2 bases, the J end lost 0 bases, and 8 bases lay between the germline ends. The CDR3 length is 16 residues. From germline, CDR1 is SGHTA and CDR2 FQGNSA. The specimen was PBMCs, collected after 24 months of ibrutinib treatment. V gene TRBV7-2 combines with J gene TRBJ2-6; D is ambiguous. This TCR was sampled from a human donor with chronic lymphocytic leukemia. The CDR3 sequence is CASSLRTPSGANVLTF. The CDR3 DNA follows: TGTGCCAGCAGCTTACGAACACCCTCTGGGGCCAACGTCCTGACTTTC.